These 18 T cell receptor beta chains were sequenced from one sample in a study of beta chain features in type 1 diabetes (dated by TCRdb to the late 2010s). Results and caveats for the whole study, not just this receptor: Type 1 diabetes patients showed a moderate but significant shortening of TCRB CDR3 length in all four CD4+ subsets.

Antigen specificity for these receptors is unknown. Library method: the immunoSEQ multiplex PCR assay. The entire amount of isolated RNA was reverse transcribed using the High Capacity cDNA Reverse Transcription Kit, so the sequenced TCRB transcripts were expressed ones. The table was pulled from immuneACCESS by TCRdb, which kept in-frame rearrangements only. Such tables lose some clones; where checked, under half of the loss comes from unresolved V genes, and the rest has no known cause. The sample table records nearly 700,000 clones; around 15% of these occur just once. 0.02% to 0.025% of the sample comes from the top ten. What was sequenced was naive CD4+ T cells from blood. The sample's cell subset or site label, in plain terms: true naive CD4+ T cells. Receptor source: a man between 18 and 35 years old with type 1 diabetes.

This clone has more than one count but fewer than ten. V is TRBV5-4 and J is TRBJ1-1, with no clear D. This CDR3 region has 13 residues. V was pared by 4 bases and J by 2 bases, with 9 bases between. Germline V gives CDR1 SGHNT, CDR2 YYREEE (reference sequence). The CDR3 region is CASSADGNTEAFF. DNA of the CDR3: TGTGCCAGCAGCGCGGACGGAAACACTGAAGCTTTCTTT.

The chain recombines TRBV19 with TRBJ2-3, with a weak D call TRBD1 (6 bases). This CDR3 has 13 residues. CDR1 and CDR2 from the germline V gene are LNHDA and SQIVND (reference sequence). Trimming stripped 11 bases from V and 0 bases from J, with 12 bases between. The CDR3 coding sequence is TGTGCCGTTAGACAGGCTAGCACAGATACGCAGTATTTT. It yields the protein CAVRQASTDTQYF.

The genes are TRBV14 and TRBJ1-1; D uncertain. Trimming pared 3 bases from V and 5 bases from J, leaving 13 bases between. CDR1 SGHDN and CDR2 FVKESK come from the germline V gene. The CDR3 covers 14 residues. The CDR3 region has the DNA TGTGCCAGCAGCCAGGCCTCGCGGCGGACTGAAGCTTTCTTT. Its protein product is CASSQASRRTEAFF.

This clone was detected only a few times. Sequence at one end of the junction differs from germline and may be a read error. CDR3 nucleotide sequence: TGTGCCAGCAGTTACCCGGACAGGGGGCGCGGTCCGCACTTC. This translates into CASSYPDRGRGPHF. The chain uses TRBV6-6 and TRBJ2-5; 11 nucleotides agree with TRBD1. The germline V gene has CDR1 MNHNY and CDR2 SVGAGI (reference sequence). The CDR3 runs 14 residues.

This chain uses TRBV9 with TRBJ2-7; 7 positions match TRBD1. After removal of 0 bases from V and 12 bases from J, the junction contained 9 bases not matched to a gene. The CDR3 contains 13 residues. The V gene's germline CDR1 is SGDLS and CDR2 YYNGEE. CDR3 bases: TGTGCCAGCAGCGTAGCTGGGGACAGCCCGCCGTACTTC. Translating it yields CASSVAGDSPPYF.

This rearrangement joins TRBV13 to TRBJ2-5; D is unclear. V dropped 0 bases and J dropped 0 bases, with 14 bases sitting between them. Germline values: CDR1 PRHDT, CDR2 FYEKMQ (reference sequence). The CDR3 is 17 residues long. The CDR3 reads CASSLGQGRVNQETQYF. CDR3 DNA: TGTGCCAGCAGCTTAGGCCAAGGCAGAGTAAACCAAGAGACCCAGTACTTC. The whole variable domain, filled in from reference TRBV13 and TRBJ2-5, reads AAGVIQSPRHLIKEKRETATLKCYPIPRHDTVYWYQQGPGQDPQFLISFYEKMQSDKGSIPDRFSAQQFSDYHSELNMSSLELGDSALYFCASSLGQGRVNQETQYFGPGTRLLVL.

V gene TRBV29-1 combines with J gene TRBJ2-7, with D uncertain. V lost 4 bases, J lost 4 bases, and 8 bases lay in between. CDR3 size: 11 residues. CDR1 and CDR2 from the germline V gene are SQVTM and ANQGSEA. The CDR3 region has the DNA TGCAGCGTTGGAAAGAGGTACGAGCAGTACTTC. It is translated as CSVGKRYEQYF.

This clone was found a few times. The chain uses TRBV6-5 and TRBJ2-7, with 7 nucleotides matching TRBD1. Germline values: CDR1 MNHEY, CDR2 SVGAGI. The CDR3 has 13 residues. V lost 6 bases and J lost 7; bases outside the gene matches: 9. CDR3 amino acids: CASSPGQEREQYF. The CDR3 DNA sequence: TGTGCCAGCAGCCCCGGACAGGAGCGGGAGCAGTACTTC.

This clone turned up a few times. The sample carries other DNA sequences with the same CDR3. This sequence joins TRBV30 and TRBJ1-5; perhaps TRBD1 as D (5 bases). Trimming removed 3 bases at V and 3 bases at J, with 9 bases between. This CDR3 is built from 13 residues. Germline V gene lookup returns CDR1 GTSNPN and CDR2 SVGIG (reference sequence). CDR3 loop: CAWSGGVNQPQHF. The CDR3 region has the DNA TGTGCCTGGAGCGGAGGGGTCAATCAGCCCCAGCATTTT.

The chain recombines TRBV18 with TRBJ1-1; TRBD1 is a possible D gene (5 bases). V lost 7 bases and J lost 1, with 19 bases in between. There are 16 residues in the CDR3. CDR1 and CDR2 from the germline V gene are KGHSH and LQKENI. The CDR3 reads CASLGREALSNTEAFF. CDR3 DNA: TGTGCCAGCTTGGGCAGGGAAGCTTTATCGAACACTGAAGCTTTCTTT.

The CDR3 DNA follows: TGTGCCAGTACCAATGTCCAGGGGAACTATGGCTACACCTTC. This codes for CASTNVQGNYGYTF. V usage is TRBV19 and J usage is TRBJ1-2; D possibly corresponds to TRBD1 (6 bases). V was trimmed by 7 bases and J by 2 bases, leaving 14 bases between them. CDR1 is LNHDA, CDR2 SQIVND, per germline (reference sequence). CDR3 length: 14 amino acids. The full variable domain, completed using reference TRBV19 and TRBJ1-2, is DGGITQSPKYLFRKEGQNVTLSCEQNLNHDAMYWYRQDPGQGLRLIYYSQIVNDFQKGDIAEGYSVSREKKESFPLTVTSAQKNPTAFYLCASTNVQGNYGYTFGSGTRLTVV.

The rearrangement uses TRBV5-1 and TRBJ2-5; TRBD2 is a possible D gene (5 bases). Per germline, CDR1 SGHRS and CDR2 YFSETQ. This CDR3 has 14 residues. Trimming removed 4 bases at V and 1 base at J, with 11 bases between. CDR3 loop: CASSPSGIQETQYF. For the CDR3, the DNA is TGCGCCAGCAGCCCTTCCGGGATCCAAGAGACCCAGTACTTC.

The chain joins TRBV6-6 to TRBJ2-1; 11 bases align to TRBD2. The junction had 9 bases not matched to a gene; V was cut back by 8 bases and J by 6 bases. CDR1 is MNHNY and CDR2 is SVGAGI in the germline V gene (reference sequence). The CDR3 sequence is 15 residues long. As DNA, the CDR3 is TGTGCCAGCGCCGGTTCTAGCGGGGGGTTCAATGAGCAGTTCTTC. Encoded protein: CASAGSSGGFNEQFF.

CDR3: CASSPRTSGGASDTQYF. The CDR3 bases are TGTGCCAGCAGCCCTCGGACTAGCGGGGGGGCGTCAGATACGCAGTATTTT. This chain connects TRBV9 to TRBJ2-3; 15 bases fit TRBD2. The germline V gene has CDR1 SGDLS and CDR2 YYNGEE. This CDR3 contains 17 residues. Germline trimming cut 4 bases from V and 4 bases from J; bases unmatched to any gene: 7.

In its sample, this clone was seen a few times. The chain joins TRBV7-7 to TRBJ2-5; perhaps TRBD2 as D (6 bases). In germline, CDR1 is SSHAT, CDR2 FNYEAQ (reference sequence). V was trimmed by 5 bases and J by 3 bases, leaving 19 bases between them. The CDR3 runs to 16 residues. CDR3 nucleotide sequence: TGTGCCAGCAGCCCCCATGTAGGAGCGGGCGAAGAGACCCAGTACTTC. This gives the protein CASSPHVGAGEETQYF.

The chain carries TRBV4-1 and TRBJ1-2; tentatively, D is TRBD1 (5 bases). The ends were cut back, 0 bases at V and 2 bases at J, with 10 bases in the middle. The germline V gene has CDR1 MGHRA and CDR2 YSYEKL. The CDR3 runs 15 residues. Here the CDR3 DNA reads TGCGCCAGCAGCCAAGATCGGGGACCGAACTATGGCTACACCTTC. Amino acid sequence: CASSQDRGPNYGYTF.

This clone was seen a few times. This chain connects TRBV19 to TRBJ2-3; D is perhaps TRBD1 (6 bases). The CDR3 loop spans 14 amino acids. Germline loops: CDR1 LNHDA, CDR2 SQIVND (reference sequence). V lost 9 bases and J lost 4, with 17 bases in between. Written as DNA, the CDR3 is TGTGCCAGCCGCCCGAGGGGGAAGGCAGATACGCAGTATTTT. It is translated as CASRPRGKADTQYF.

V and J are TRBV29-1 and TRBJ2-2, with 9 bases lining up with TRBD2. Germline trimming cut 7 bases from V and 4 bases from J; bases unmatched to any gene: 10. CDR1 and CDR2 from the germline V gene are SQVTM and ANQGSEA. CDR3 length: 15 amino acids. CDR3: CSAEGLAGRTGELFF. CDR3 DNA: TGCAGCGCCGAGGGGCTAGCGGGGCGCACCGGGGAGCTGTTTTTT.